These 8 T cell receptor beta chains were all obtained from the same sample, sequenced in a study of T cell repertoires in cytomegalovirus infection. No antigens are known for them. Each CDR3 protein is one row after TCRdb ran MiXCR on the reads. This sample has 310,000 or so distinct CDR3 sequences, with around a quarter found just once. The specimen comprised cultured PBMCs, sampled from culture after CMV antigen stimulation. Every receptor here comes from a human donor in good health (CMV status not recorded). Some clones in this sample may be carry-over from other donors' samples.

V is TRBV28 and J is TRBJ1-2, with 7 bases that match TRBD1. CDR3 length: 15 amino acids. V gave up 6 bases and J gave up 4 bases; unmatched junction bases: 11. Per the germline V gene, CDR1 is MDHEN and CDR2 is SYDVKM. The chain's CDR3 is CASRRQGNKGYGYTF. The CDR3 bases are TGTGCCAGCAGGCGACAGGGTAATAAGGGCTATGGCTACACCTTC.

This chain links TRBV6-5 with TRBJ2-7; 7 bases fit TRBD2. Trimming cost V 2 bases and J 2 bases; bases outside gene matches: 12. Germline V gives CDR1 MNHEY, CDR2 SVGAGI. This CDR3 has 17 amino acids. This chain's CDR3 is CASSYQGSGGDAYEQYV. CDR3 coding DNA: TGTGCCAGCAGTTACCAGGGATCGGGGGGTGATGCCTACGAGCAGTACGTC.

This clonotype was observed at least ten times. The rearrangement uses TRBV12-3 or TRBV12-4 and TRBJ1-2, with TRBD1 matching 9 bases. V lost 8 bases, J lost 4 bases, and 5 bases stayed unmatched. The CDR3 is 13 amino acids. The CDR3 DNA is TGTGCCAGCGAGGGACAGGGCGCCTATGGCTACACCTTC. Its translation is CASEGQGAYGYTF.

The genes are TRBV27 and TRBJ1-1, with D hard to call. V lost 2 bases and J lost 0, with 13 bases in between. The CDR3 contains 16 residues. Germline V gene lookup returns CDR1 MNHEY and CDR2 SMNVEV (reference sequence). DNA of the CDR3: TGTGCCAGCAGTTTAGCGCGATCGCCGATGAACACTGAAGCTTTCTTT. Its translation is CASSLARSPMNTEAFF.

The J gene is TRBJ2-1, the V gene TRBV29-1; D gene ambiguous. This CDR3 has 12 residues. CDR1 and CDR2 (germline): SQVTM, ANQGSEA. Trimming shortened V by 7 bases and J by 3 bases, and 10 bases separated the two germline ends. The CDR3, as DNA: TGCAGCGCCAATTCAGGCTACAATGAGCAGTTCTTC. This gives the protein CSANSGYNEQFF.

This chain joins TRBV6-6 and TRBJ1-4; unclear D gene. The CDR3 is 15 residues long. The V and J ends lost 4 bases and 0 bases respectively, with 9 bases between them. Germline CDR1 and CDR2: MNHNY and SVGAGI (reference sequence). The DNA for the CDR3 is TGTGCCAGCAGTTCGACAAAGGCAACTAATGAAAAACTGTTTTTT. Translated, it gives CASSSTKATNEKLFF.

The chain uses TRBV30 and TRBJ1-3; D not certain. This CDR3 spans 12 amino acids. Germline CDR1 GTSNPN, CDR2 SVGIG (reference sequence). Trimming shortened V by 3 bases and J by 8 bases, and 11 bases separated the two germline ends. The CDR3 loop reads CAWRGRLDTIYF. The DNA of the CDR3 is TGTGCCTGGAGGGGGAGGTTGGACACCATATATTTT.

The chain joins TRBV6-2 or TRBV6-3 to TRBJ1-6; perhaps TRBD1 as D (5 bases). Germline V gene sequence: CDR1 MNHEY, CDR2 SVGEGT. V gave up 6 bases and J gave up 8 bases, with 14 bases separating them. The CDR3 consists of 14 residues. Written as DNA, the CDR3 is TGTGCCAGCAGCCGGGACGGCTACTATTCACCCCTCCACTTT. It encodes CASSRDGYYSPLHF.